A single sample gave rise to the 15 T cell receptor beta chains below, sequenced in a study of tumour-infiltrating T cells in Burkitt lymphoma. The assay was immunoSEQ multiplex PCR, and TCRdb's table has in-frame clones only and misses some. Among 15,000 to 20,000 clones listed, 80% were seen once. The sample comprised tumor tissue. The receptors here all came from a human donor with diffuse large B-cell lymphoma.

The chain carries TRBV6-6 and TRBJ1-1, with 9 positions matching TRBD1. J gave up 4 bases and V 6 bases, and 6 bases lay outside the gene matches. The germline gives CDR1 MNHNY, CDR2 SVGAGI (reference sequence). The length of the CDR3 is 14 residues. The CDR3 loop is CASRPTGGITEAFF. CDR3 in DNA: TGTGCCAGCAGGCCGACAGGGGGGATCACTGAAGCTTTCTTT.

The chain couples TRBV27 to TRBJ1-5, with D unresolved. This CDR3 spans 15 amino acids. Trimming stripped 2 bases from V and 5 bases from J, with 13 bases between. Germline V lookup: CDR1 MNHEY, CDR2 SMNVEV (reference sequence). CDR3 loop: CASSLRAGGDQPQHF. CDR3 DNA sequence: TGTGCCAGCAGTTTACGGGCCGGCGGGGATCAGCCCCAGCATTTT.

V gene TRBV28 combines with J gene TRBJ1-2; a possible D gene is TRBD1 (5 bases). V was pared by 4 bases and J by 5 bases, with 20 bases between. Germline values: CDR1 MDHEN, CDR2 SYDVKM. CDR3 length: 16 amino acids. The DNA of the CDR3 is TGTGCCAGCAGTTCGGGGACCGCGAAAACTATATATGGCTACACCTTC. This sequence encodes CASSSGTAKTIYGYTF.

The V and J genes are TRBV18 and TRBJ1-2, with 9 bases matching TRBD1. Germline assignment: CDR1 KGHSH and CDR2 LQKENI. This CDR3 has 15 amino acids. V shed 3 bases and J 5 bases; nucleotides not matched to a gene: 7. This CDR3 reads CASSPSGTGWYGYTF. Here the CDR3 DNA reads TGTGCCAGCTCACCGTCCGGGACAGGGTGGTATGGCTACACCTTC.

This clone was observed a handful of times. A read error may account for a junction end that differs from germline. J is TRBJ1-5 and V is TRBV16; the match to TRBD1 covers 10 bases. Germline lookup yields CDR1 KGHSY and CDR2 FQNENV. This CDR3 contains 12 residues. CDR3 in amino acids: CASSQSLDRGDF. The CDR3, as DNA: TGTGCCAGCAGCCAGTCACTGGACAGGGGGGATTTT.

The CDR3 DNA is TGTGCCAGCAGTTTTAACGGGGCCTTCCCAGGGGGGGAGACCCAGTACTTC. As protein: CASSFNGAFPGGETQYF. The V call is TRBV27, the J call TRBJ2-5; maybe TRBD1 (7 bases). V gave up 3 bases and J gave up 5 bases, with 22 bases separating them. Germline CDR1 reads MNHEY; CDR2 reads SMNVEV (reference sequence). The length of the CDR3 is 17 residues.

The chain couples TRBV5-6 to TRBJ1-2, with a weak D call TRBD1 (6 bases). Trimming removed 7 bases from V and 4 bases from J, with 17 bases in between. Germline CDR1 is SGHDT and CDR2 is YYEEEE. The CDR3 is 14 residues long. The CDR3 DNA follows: TGTGCCAGCCGGGACATTAAATTGAGCTATGGCTACACCTTC. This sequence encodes CASRDIKLSYGYTF.

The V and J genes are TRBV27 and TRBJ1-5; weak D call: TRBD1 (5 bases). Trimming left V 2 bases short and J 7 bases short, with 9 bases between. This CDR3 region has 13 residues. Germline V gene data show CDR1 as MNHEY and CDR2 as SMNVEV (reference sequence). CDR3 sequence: CASSLGGDQPQHF. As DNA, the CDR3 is TGTGCCAGCAGTTTAGGAGGGGACCAGCCCCAGCATTTT.

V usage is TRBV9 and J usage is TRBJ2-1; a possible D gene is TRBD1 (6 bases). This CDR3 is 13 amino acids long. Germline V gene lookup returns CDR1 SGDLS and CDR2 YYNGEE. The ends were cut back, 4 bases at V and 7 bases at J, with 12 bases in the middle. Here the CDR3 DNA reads TGTGCCAGCAGCCCCGGGGACATTAATGAGCAGTTCTTC. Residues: CASSPGDINEQFF.

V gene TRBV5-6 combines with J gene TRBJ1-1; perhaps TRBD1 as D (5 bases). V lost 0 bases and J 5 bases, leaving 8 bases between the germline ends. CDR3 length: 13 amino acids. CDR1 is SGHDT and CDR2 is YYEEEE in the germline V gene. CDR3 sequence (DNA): TGTGCCAGCAGCTTGGGGGGGGGAACTGAAGCTTTCTTT. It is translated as CASSLGGGTEAFF.

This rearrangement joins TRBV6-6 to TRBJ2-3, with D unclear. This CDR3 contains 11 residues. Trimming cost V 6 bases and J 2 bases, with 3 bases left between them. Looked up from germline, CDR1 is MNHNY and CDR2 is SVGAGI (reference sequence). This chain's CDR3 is CASRFTDTQYF. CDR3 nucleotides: TGTGCCAGCAGATTCACAGATACGCAGTATTTT.

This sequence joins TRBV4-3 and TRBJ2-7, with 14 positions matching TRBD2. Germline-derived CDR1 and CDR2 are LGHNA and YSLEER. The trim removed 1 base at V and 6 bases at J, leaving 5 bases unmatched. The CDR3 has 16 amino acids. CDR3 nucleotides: TGCGCCAGCAGCCAAGGACTAGCGGGAGGGGGTCTCGAGCAGTACTTC. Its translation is CASSQGLAGGGLEQYF.

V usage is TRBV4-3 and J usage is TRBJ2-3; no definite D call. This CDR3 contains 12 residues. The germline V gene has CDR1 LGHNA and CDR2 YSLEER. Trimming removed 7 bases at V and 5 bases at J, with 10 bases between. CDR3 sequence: CASKARRDTQYF. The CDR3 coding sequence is TGCGCCAGCAAGGCCCGGAGAGATACGCAGTATTTT.

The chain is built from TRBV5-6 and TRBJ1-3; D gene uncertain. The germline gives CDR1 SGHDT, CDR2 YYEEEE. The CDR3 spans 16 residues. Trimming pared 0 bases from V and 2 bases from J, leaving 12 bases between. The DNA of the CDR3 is TGTGCCAGCAGCTTGGTCCCCGGTATCCCTGGAAACACCATATATTTT. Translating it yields CASSLVPGIPGNTIYF.

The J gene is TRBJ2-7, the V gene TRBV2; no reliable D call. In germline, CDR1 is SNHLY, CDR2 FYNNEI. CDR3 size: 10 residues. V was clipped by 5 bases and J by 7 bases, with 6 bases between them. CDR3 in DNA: TGTGCCAGCAGTACCTCTGAGCAGTACTTC. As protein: CASSTSEQYF.